This T cell receptor beta chain was profiled in a study of shared clonotypes between healthy human individuals. Study conclusions and caveats: Larger richness was generally estimated for naive than memory subsets.

Measured with immunoSEQ multiplex PCR; TCRdb has only the in-frame clones, and not every one. The repertoire includes around 700,000 clones, around 72% of them detected once, and about 2% sits in the top ten. A remark on this clone: Its antigen is undetermined.

Within Nashville, Tennessee resided all donors, each a Caucasian adult. The sequence was obtained from a woman aged 25 to 39 in good health. Sequences were obtained from memory CD4+ T cells sorted from blood. As for subset: CD45RA-negative fraction.

CDR3 sequence: CASSQSGSHEQYF. The CDR3 bases are TGTGCCAGCTCACAGAGCGGGAGCCACGAGCAGTACTTC. The chain joins TRBV18 to TRBJ2-7; 8 nucleotides match TRBD2. V lost 4 bases and J lost 5; bases outside the gene matches: 4. The CDR3 has 13 amino acids. Germline CDR1 and CDR2: KGHSH and LQKENI. The variable domain in full, completed from reference TRBV18 and TRBJ2-7, reads NAGVMQNPRHLVRRRGQEARLRCSPMKGHSHVYWYRQLPEEGLKFMVYLQKENIIDESGMPKERFSAEFPKEGPSILRIQQVVRGDSAAYFCASSQSGSHEQYFGPGTRLTVT.